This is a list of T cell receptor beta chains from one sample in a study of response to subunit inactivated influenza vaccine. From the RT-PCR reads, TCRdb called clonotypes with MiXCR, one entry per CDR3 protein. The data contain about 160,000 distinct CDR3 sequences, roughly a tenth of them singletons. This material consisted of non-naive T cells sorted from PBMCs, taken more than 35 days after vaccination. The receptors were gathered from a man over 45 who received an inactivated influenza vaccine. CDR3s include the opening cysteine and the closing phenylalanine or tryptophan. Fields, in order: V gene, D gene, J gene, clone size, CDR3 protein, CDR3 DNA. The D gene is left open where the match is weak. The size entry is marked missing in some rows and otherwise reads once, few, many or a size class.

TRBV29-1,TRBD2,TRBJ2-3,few,CSVDGGVAGRGDTQYF,TGCAGCGTTGACGGCGGAGTAGCGGGGCGCGGAGATACGCAGTATTTT
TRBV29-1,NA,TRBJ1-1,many,CSVCWEGGDTEAFF,TGCAGCGTTTGTTGGGAGGGCGGTGACACTGAAGCTTTCTTT
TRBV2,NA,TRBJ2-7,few,CASSVSRSYEQYF,TGTGCCAGCAGTGTAAGCAGATCCTACGAGCAGTACTTC
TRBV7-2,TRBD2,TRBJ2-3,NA,CASRGLAGADTQYF,TGTGCCAGCAGGGGATTAGCGGGAGCAGATACGCAGTATTTT
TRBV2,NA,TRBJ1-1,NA,CASKGRNTEAFF,TGTGCCAGCAAGGGCAGGAACACTGAAGCTTTCTTT
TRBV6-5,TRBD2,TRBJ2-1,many,CASSSSGGAGIF,TGTGCCAGCTCTTCAAGCGGGGGGGCCGGCATCTTC
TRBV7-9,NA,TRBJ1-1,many,CASSRGLLNTEAFF,TGTGCCAGCAGTCGCGGGTTGCTGAACACTGAAGCTTTCTTT
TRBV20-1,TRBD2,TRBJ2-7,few,CSAPKPGLAGSGYEQYF,TGCAGTGCCCCAAAACCCGGACTAGCAGGATCGGGGTACGAGCAGTACTTC
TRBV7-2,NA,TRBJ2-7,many,CASSFRGASYEQYF,TGTGCCAGCAGCTTTCGGGGGGCCTCTTACGAGCAGTACTTC
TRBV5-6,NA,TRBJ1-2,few,CASSLLRADYGYTF,TGTGCCAGCAGCTTGCTTAGGGCAGACTATGGCTACACCTTC
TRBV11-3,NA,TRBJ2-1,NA,CASSLDLARNNEQFF,TGTGCCAGCAGCTTAGACCTCGCCAGAAACAATGAGCAGTTCTTC
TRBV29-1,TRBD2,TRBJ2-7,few,CSVEGGTSGGSSYEQYF,TGCAGCGTTGAAGGCGGAACTAGCGGGGGTTCCTCCTACGAGCAGTACTTC
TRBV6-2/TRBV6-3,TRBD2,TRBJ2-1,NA,CASSYVSSGYNEQFF,TGTGCCAGCAGTTACGTGTCTAGCGGGTACAATGAGCAGTTCTTC
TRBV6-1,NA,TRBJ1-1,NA,CASSDTGFWDTEAFF,TGTGCCAGCAGCGACACGGGATTTTGGGACACTGAAGCTTTCTTT
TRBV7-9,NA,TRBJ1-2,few,CASSRGSGIYGYTF,TGTGCCAGCAGCAGGGGGTCGGGCATCTATGGCTACACCTTC
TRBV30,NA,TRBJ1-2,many,CAWSRDRPYGYTF,TGTGCCTGGAGTCGAGACAGGCCATATGGCTACACCTTC
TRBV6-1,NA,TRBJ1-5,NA,CASQPGGTNSNQPQHF,TGTGCCAGTCAGCCAGGAGGGACAAATAGCAATCAGCCCCAGCATTTT
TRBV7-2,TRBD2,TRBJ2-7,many,CASSLEAGRFYEQYF,TGTGCCAGCAGCTTAGAAGCGGGACGCTTCTACGAGCAGTACTTC